This T cell receptor (beta chain) was sequenced in a study of naive and memory T cell subsets. Amplification of ligated cDNA took four PCR rounds with SP2 and nested alpha and beta constant primers. Via MiXCR, TCRdb re-called the UMI-ligation and nested PCR reads, giving one row per CDR3 protein. The table has around 13,000 distinct CDR3 sequences, approximately 4.7% seen once; the top ten hold just under 8.5%. This CDR3 is 15 amino acids long. Germline V gene lookup returns CDR1 SNHLY and CDR2 FYNNEI. The V gene end was trimmed by 5 bases and the J gene end by 5 bases; junction bases not matched to a gene: 5. Study observations and caveats: Potentially, T cell activation and differentiation skew this RNA-based measurement. TCRs were reportedly recovered from both biopsy types, mostly tuberculin test sites.

There are many counts of this clonotype. Its antigen is unknown. Described treatment: skin biopsy from PPD injection site in Mantoux-positive individual. An oligonucleotide containing a UMI was ligated to the 3' end of TCR cDNA. Tuberculin skin test biopsies were taken where PPD was injected in Mantoux-positive people. The chain combines TRBV2 with TRBJ2-1; 11 bases are shared with TRBD2. The clonotype was recovered from an adult in good health. The sample was skin, taken from a tuberculin skin test site. CDR3 bases: TGTGCCAGCAGTCCGACTAGCGGGACGCACAATGAGCAGTTCTTC. As protein: CASSPTSGTHNEQFF.